Presented here are 3 T cell receptor beta chains from one specimen sequenced in a study of shared clonotypes between healthy human individuals. CD8 cells regarded as naive lacked CD45RO, were positively chosen for CCR7, and omitted terminally differentiated effector memory CD45RA+ cells. TCRdb keeps only in-frame clones here, not all; method: immunoSEQ multiplex PCR. This sample has some 2,100,000 clones, with approximately 94% found just once. The specimen was naive CD8+ T cells from PBMCs. The receptors were gathered from a man younger than 35 in good health. Some clones in this sample may be carry-over from other donors' samples.

The chain joins TRBV19 to TRBJ2-7, with unresolved D. V dropped 2 bases and J dropped 0 bases, with 8 bases sitting between them. CDR3 length: 14 amino acids. Germline CDR1 is LNHDA and CDR2 is SQIVND (reference sequence). This CDR3 reads CASSIRANSYEQYF. The CDR3 nucleotides read TGTGCCAGTAGTATAAGGGCTAACTCCTACGAGCAGTACTTC.

The rearrangement uses TRBV28 and TRBJ1-1; D uncertain. Per germline, CDR1 MDHEN and CDR2 SYDVKM. The CDR3 sequence is 15 residues long. V was clipped by 2 bases and J by 4 bases, with 14 bases between them. CDR3 protein: CASSLRGLWGTEAFF. The CDR3 nucleotides read TGTGCCAGCAGTTTACGCGGACTTTGGGGCACTGAAGCTTTCTTT.

V and J are TRBV27 and TRBJ1-1, with TRBD1 matching over 9 bases. CDR3 size: 14 residues. V lost 6 bases, J lost 1 base, and 3 bases stayed unmatched. Germline CDR1 MNHEY, CDR2 SMNVEV (reference sequence). Here the CDR3 reads CASSGGQGNTEAFF. The CDR3 coding sequence is TGTGCCAGCAGCGGGGGACAGGGGAACACTGAAGCTTTCTTT.